This passage covers 4 T cell receptor beta chains from one sample sequenced in a study of cytomegalovirus exposure and HLA in healthy donors. The PCR ran on 60 Vbeta and 13 Jbeta primers. TCRdb's copy holds only in-frame clones and misses some; the assay was immunoSEQ multiplex PCR. The data contain some 150,000 clones, 76% of them singletons. Sequencing was done on a sample of PBMCs. The receptors stem from a man aged 55 to 70 in good health and CMV-seronegative.

The gene calls are TRBV6-5 and TRBJ1-1; 7 nucleotides line up with TRBD1. V dropped 5 bases and J dropped 3; count of bases not matched to a gene: 9. This CDR3 spans 15 amino acids. Germline lookup yields CDR1 MNHEY and CDR2 SVGAGI. The DNA of the CDR3 is TGTGCCAGCAGTGCGAGACAGGGATCCCACACTGAAGCTTTCTTT. Translated: CASSARQGSHTEAFF.

The rearrangement joins TRBV6-1 to TRBJ2-1, with 16 bases fitting TRBD2. Trimming cost V 6 bases and J 8 bases; bases outside gene matches: 13. Germline CDR1 reads MNHNS; CDR2 reads SASEGT. The CDR3 has 18 residues. This CDR3 is CASREPRAGTSGRDEQFF. The CDR3 nucleotides are TGTGCCAGCAGAGAACCCCGGGCCGGGACTAGCGGGAGGGATGAGCAGTTCTTC.

This chain links TRBV5-6 with TRBJ2-7, with TRBD1 matching over 10 bases. The CDR3 is 17 residues long. V lost 3 bases, J lost 2 bases, and 11 bases stayed unmatched. CDR1 is SGHDT and CDR2 is YYEEEE in the germline V gene. Written as DNA, the CDR3 is TGTGCCAGCAGCTCAAACACCGGGACAGGGGCCACCTACGAGCAGTACTTC. Translated, it gives CASSSNTGTGATYEQYF.

The count of this clone is one. The J gene is TRBJ2-7, the V gene TRBV7-2; 8 bases are a match to TRBD2. The CDR3 length is 15 residues. J was trimmed by 6 bases and V by 1 base; bases with no gene match: 8. Germline-derived CDR1 and CDR2 are SGHTA and FQGNSA. The DNA of the CDR3 is TGTGCCAGCAGCTTAGAGACGGGAGGGTTCCCCGAGCAGTACTTC. It yields the protein CASSLETGGFPEQYF.